What follows are 13 T cell receptor beta chains derived from one specimen sequenced in a study of blood T cell repertoires in COVID-19. Assay used: immunoSEQ multiplex PCR; TCRdb lists only in-frame clones, some missing. Here the sample spans around 250,000 clones, about four fifths being singletons. Specimen: peripheral blood. Source of these receptors: a woman aged 18-29 years with acute or convalescent COVID-19.

The chain carries TRBV7-9 and TRBJ2-3, with D perhaps matching TRBD1 (6 bases). This CDR3 contains 15 residues. The germline gives CDR1 SEHNR, CDR2 FQNEAQ (reference sequence). The V end was cut by 6 bases, the J end by 3 bases, with 16 bases between. CDR3 sequence reads: CASREILGATDTQYF. The CDR3 DNA follows: TGTGCCAGCAGGGAAATTTTGGGGGCGACAGATACGCAGTATTTT.

This rearrangement joins TRBV7-2 to TRBJ2-3; 8 bases align to TRBD1. V was clipped by 1 base and J by 2 bases; unmatched bases: 5. Germline loops: CDR1 SGHTA, CDR2 FQGNSA. The CDR3 extends over 16 amino acids. CDR3 DNA: TGTGCCAGCAGCTTAGTGTGGGACAGGCCCACAGATACGCAGTATTTT. This gives the protein CASSLVWDRPTDTQYF. The full variable domain, in which reference TRBV7-2 and TRBJ2-3 provide the parts outside the CDR3, is GAGVSQSPSNKVTEKGKDVELRCDPISGHTALYWYRQSLGQGLEFLIYFQGNSAPDKSGLPSDRFSAERTGGSVSTLTIQRTQQEDSAVYLCASSLVWDRPTDTQYFGPGTRLTVL.

This rearrangement joins TRBV19 to TRBJ2-3; TRBD2 might be the D (5 bases). The germline CDR1 and CDR2 sequences are LNHDA and SQIVND (reference sequence). V shed 5 bases and J shed 0 bases, with 15 bases lying between them. This CDR3 contains 16 residues. DNA of the CDR3: TGTGCCAGTAGTCCGGCGGAGGAGTTTAGCACAGATACGCAGTATTTT. This encodes CASSPAEEFSTDTQYF.

This sequence joins TRBV7-2 and TRBJ2-5; 9 bases are shared with TRBD1. V lost 4 bases, J lost 4 bases, and 7 bases stayed unmatched. This CDR3 is 15 amino acids long. Germline-derived CDR1 and CDR2 are SGHTA and FQGNSA. CDR3 in amino acids: CASSSSTGGGETQYF. As DNA, the CDR3 is TGTGCCAGCAGCTCCTCGACAGGGGGGGGAGAGACCCAGTACTTC.

The chain couples TRBV9 to TRBJ2-5; D ambiguous. The V and J ends lost 1 base and 1 base respectively, with 8 bases between them. Germline V gives CDR1 SGDLS, CDR2 YYNGEE. The length of the CDR3 is 14 residues. CDR3 in amino acids: CASSVNSLQETQYF. In nucleotides, the CDR3 is TGTGCCAGCAGCGTAAACAGCCTCCAAGAGACCCAGTACTTC.

Concerning this clone itself: The sample holds other DNA sequences that translate to the same CDR3. The rearrangement links TRBV7-9 to TRBJ2-4; a possible D gene is TRBD2 (6 bases). Deletions cut 6 bases from V and 0 bases from J, with 15 bases between. CDR1 is SEHNR and CDR2 is FQNEAQ in the germline V gene (reference sequence). CDR3 size: 16 residues. The CDR3 spells CASSLGGVVAKNIQYF. CDR3 DNA: TGTGCCAGCAGTCTGGGGGGAGTTGTAGCCAAAAACATTCAGTACTTC.

CDR3 in DNA: TGTGCCAGCTCACCTACCTCGGGCAATCAGCCCCAGCATTTT. Its translation is CASSPTSGNQPQHF. The chain carries TRBV18 and TRBJ1-5; unclear D gene. CDR3 length: 14 residues. The germline V gene encodes CDR1 KGHSH and CDR2 LQKENI. V was pared by 3 bases and J by 2 bases, with 8 bases between.

The chain links TRBV7-9 to TRBJ2-7, with D unclear. Between the trimmed V and J ends, which lost 0 bases and 1 base, there was a span of 4 bases. CDR3 length equals 13 residues. Germline CDR1 reads SEHNR; CDR2 reads FQNEAQ (reference sequence). CDR3 region: CASSLAGSYEQYF. DNA for the CDR3: TGTGCCAGCAGCTTAGCCGGGTCCTACGAGCAGTACTTC.

The chain uses TRBV28 and TRBJ2-2, with TRBD2 identical over 12 bases. Germline CDR1 reads MDHEN; CDR2 reads SYDVKM. V shed 7 bases and J 5 bases; nucleotides not matched to a gene: 5. This CDR3 comprises 15 residues. DNA of the CDR3: TGTGCCAGCAAACTAGCGGGAGGAGAGACCGGGGAGCTGTTTTTT. Translation: CASKLAGGETGELFF.

The chain carries TRBV4-3 and TRBJ2-7; a possible D gene is TRBD1 (7 bases). This CDR3 has 17 amino acids. V was trimmed by 0 bases and J by 3 bases, leaving 18 bases between them. Germline-derived CDR1 and CDR2 are LGHNA and YSLEER. The CDR3 bases are TGCGCCAGCAGCCAAGATCGTCGGGGGACAGTGATCTACGAGCAGTACTTC. Protein product: CASSQDRRGTVIYEQYF.

CDR3 DNA: TGTGCCAGCATGAAGGAGACGGGAGGGGGGCATGAGCAGTTCTTC. This translates into CASMKETGGGHEQFF. The chain combines TRBV6-5 with TRBJ2-1; TRBD2 aligns across 8 bases. V dropped 7 bases and J dropped 8; count of bases not matched to a gene: 13. The CDR3 has 15 amino acids. The V gene's germline CDR1 is MNHEY and CDR2 SVGAGI.

V and J are TRBV5-8 and TRBJ1-5; D ambiguous. There are 14 residues in the CDR3. CDR1 is SGHTS and CDR2 is YDEGEE in the germline V gene. The ends were cut back, 3 bases at V and 6 bases at J, with 13 bases in the middle. CDR3 sequence: CASSYPDAGQPQHF. Here the CDR3 DNA reads TGTGCCAGCAGCTACCCGGACGCGGGTCAGCCCCAGCATTTT.

This clone was detected only a few times. V gene TRBV6-5 combines with J gene TRBJ1-1, with D uncertain. This CDR3 is built from 14 residues. The germline CDR1 and CDR2 sequences are MNHEY and SVGAGI. V lost 5 bases, J lost 0 bases, and 10 bases lay in between. CDR3 DNA sequence: TGTGCCAGCAGTATTGCAGGAATGAACACTGAAGCTTTCTTT. Its protein product is CASSIAGMNTEAFF.